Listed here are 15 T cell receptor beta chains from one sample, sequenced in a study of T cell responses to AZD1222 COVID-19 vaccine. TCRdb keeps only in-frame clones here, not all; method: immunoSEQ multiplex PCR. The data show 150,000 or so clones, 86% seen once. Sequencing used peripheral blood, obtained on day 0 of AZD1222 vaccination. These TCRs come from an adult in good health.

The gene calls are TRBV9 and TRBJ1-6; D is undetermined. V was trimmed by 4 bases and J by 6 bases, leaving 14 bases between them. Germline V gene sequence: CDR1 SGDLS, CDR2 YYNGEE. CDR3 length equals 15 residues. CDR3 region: CASSSSPEVNSPLHF. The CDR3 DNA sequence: TGTGCCAGCAGCTCGTCGCCGGAAGTTAATTCACCCCTCCACTTT.

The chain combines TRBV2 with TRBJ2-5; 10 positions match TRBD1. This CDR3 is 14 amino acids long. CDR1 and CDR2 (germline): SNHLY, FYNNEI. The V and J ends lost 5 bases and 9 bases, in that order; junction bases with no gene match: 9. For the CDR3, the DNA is TGTGCCAGCAGTTATGGCGGGACAGGGGCGCCCCAGTACTTC. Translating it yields CASSYGGTGAPQYF.

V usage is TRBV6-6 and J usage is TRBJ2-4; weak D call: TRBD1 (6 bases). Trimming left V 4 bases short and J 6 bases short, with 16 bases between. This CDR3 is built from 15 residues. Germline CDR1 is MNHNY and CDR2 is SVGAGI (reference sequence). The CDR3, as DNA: TGTGCCAGCAGTTTTACCTCAGGGGACGGAAACATTCAGTACTTC. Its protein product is CASSFTSGDGNIQYF.

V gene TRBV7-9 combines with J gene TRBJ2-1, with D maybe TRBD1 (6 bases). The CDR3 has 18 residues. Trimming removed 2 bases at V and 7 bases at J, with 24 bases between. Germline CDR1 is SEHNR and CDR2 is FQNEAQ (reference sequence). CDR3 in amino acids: CASSLNPKTGHYVNEQFF. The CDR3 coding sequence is TGTGCCAGCAGCTTAAACCCGAAGACAGGCCACTACGTGAATGAGCAGTTCTTC. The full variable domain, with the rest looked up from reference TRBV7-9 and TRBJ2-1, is DTGVSQNPRHKITKRGQNVTFRCDPISEHNRLYWYRQTLGQGPEFLTYFQNEAQLEKSRLLSDRFSAERPKGSFSTLEIQRTEQGDSAMYLCASSLNPKTGHYVNEQFFGPGTRLTVL.

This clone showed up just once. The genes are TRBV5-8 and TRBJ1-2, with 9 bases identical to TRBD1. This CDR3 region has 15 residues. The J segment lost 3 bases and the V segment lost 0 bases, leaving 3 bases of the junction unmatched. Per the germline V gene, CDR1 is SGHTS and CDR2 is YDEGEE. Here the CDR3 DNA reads TGTGCCAGCAGCTTGGACAGGGGGCTTGACTATGGCTACACCTTC. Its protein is CASSLDRGLDYGYTF.

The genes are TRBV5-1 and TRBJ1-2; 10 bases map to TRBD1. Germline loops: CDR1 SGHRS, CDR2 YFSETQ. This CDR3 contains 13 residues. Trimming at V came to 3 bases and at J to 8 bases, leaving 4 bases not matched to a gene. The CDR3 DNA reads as TGCGCCAGCAGCTCCGACAGGGGGCAAGGCTACACCTTC. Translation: CASSSDRGQGYTF.

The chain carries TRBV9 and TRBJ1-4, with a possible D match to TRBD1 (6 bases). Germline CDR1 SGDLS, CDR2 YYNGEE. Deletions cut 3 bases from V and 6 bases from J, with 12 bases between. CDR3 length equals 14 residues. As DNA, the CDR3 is TGTGCCAGCAGCGGGCAGGGGTTGGATGAAAAACTGTTTTTT. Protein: CASSGQGLDEKLFF. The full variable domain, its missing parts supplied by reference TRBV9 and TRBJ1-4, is DSGVTQTPKHLITATGQRVTLRCSPRSGDLSVYWYQQSLDQGLQFLIQYYNGEERAKGNILERFSAQQFPDLHSELNLSSLELGDSALYFCASSGQGLDEKLFFGSGTQLSVL.

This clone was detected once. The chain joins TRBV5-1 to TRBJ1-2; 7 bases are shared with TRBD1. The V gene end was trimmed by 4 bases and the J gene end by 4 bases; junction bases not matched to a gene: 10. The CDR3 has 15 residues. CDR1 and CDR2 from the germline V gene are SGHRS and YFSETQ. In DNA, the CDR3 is TGCGCCAGCAGCATTGGGGACAGCAGCACCTATGGCTACACCTTC. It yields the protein CASSIGDSSTYGYTF.

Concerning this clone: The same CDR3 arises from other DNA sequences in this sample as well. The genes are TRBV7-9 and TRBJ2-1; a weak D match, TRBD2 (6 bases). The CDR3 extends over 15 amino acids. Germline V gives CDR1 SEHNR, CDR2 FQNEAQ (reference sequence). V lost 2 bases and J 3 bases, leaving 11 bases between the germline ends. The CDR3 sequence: CASSLTGGSYNEQFF. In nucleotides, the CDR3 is TGTGCCAGCAGCTTAACCGGGGGTAGCTACAATGAGCAGTTCTTC.

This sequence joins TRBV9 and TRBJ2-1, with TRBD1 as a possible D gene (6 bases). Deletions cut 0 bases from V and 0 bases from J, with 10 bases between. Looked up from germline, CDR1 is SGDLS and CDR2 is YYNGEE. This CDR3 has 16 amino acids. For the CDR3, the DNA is TGTGCCAGCAGCGTAGGGCTGGACAGCTCCTACAATGAGCAGTTCTTC. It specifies CASSVGLDSSYNEQFF.

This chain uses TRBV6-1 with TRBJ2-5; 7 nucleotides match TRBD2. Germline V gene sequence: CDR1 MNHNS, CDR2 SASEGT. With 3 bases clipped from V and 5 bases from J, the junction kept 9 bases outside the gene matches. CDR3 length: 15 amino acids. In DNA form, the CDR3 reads TGTGCCAGCAGTGACCCAGGGAGGGGATGGGAGACCCAGTACTTC. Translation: CASSDPGRGWETQYF.

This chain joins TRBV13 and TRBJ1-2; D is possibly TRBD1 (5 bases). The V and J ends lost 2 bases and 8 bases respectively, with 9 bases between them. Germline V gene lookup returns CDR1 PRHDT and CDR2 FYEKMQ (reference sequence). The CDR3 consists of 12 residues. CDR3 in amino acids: CASSLIGVGYTF. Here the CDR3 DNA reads TGTGCCAGCAGCTTAATAGGGGTGGGCTACACCTTC.

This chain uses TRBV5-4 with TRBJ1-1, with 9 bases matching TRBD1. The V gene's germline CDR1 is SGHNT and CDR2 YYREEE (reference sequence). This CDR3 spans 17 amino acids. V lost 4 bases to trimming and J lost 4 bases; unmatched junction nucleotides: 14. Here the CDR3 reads CASSPGQGGTKRTEAFF. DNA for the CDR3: TGTGCCAGCAGCCCGGGACAGGGAGGGACTAAGCGCACTGAAGCTTTCTTT.

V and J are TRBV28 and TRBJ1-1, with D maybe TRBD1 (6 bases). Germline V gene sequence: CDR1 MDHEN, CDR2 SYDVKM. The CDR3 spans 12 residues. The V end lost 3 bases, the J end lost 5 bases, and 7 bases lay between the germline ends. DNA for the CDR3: TGTGCCAGCAGTTTTCAGGGGACTGAAGCTTTCTTT. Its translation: CASSFQGTEAFF.

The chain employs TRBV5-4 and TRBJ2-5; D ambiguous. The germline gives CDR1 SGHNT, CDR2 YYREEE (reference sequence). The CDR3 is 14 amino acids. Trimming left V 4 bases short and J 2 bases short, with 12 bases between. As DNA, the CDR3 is TGTGCCAGCAGCCGAGGAGCCGAACAAGAGACCCAGTACTTC. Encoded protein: CASSRGAEQETQYF.